This T cell receptor (beta chain) derives from a study of blood T cell repertoires in COVID-19. The CDR3 has 14 residues. V was pared by 2 bases and J by 4 bases, with 4 bases of the junction left unmatched. Germline V gene lookup returns CDR1 GTSNPN and CDR2 SVGIG (reference sequence). In the authors' workflow: Quantification of nucleated cells was approximated via reference gene primer amplification. Generated by immunoSEQ multiplex PCR, the TCRdb table keeps only in-frame clones and is missing some. V and J calls and clone size are copied from that table; D and trimming were computed from the DNA. The sample shows a few hundred thousand clones, around nine tenths of them seen only once.

The specimen sequenced was peripheral blood. This chain links TRBV30 with TRBJ1-4, with 7 bases lining up with TRBD1. The sequence was collected from an older woman with COVID-19, enrolled during active disease. This chain's CDR3 is CAWSPGTVNEKLFF. The CDR3 DNA is TGTGCCTGGAGTCCCGGGACAGTTAATGAAAAACTGTTTTTT.